Listed below are T cell receptor beta chains from one sample, sequenced in a study of blood T cell repertoires in COVID-19. Some clones are missing from TCRdb's copy, which holds only in-frame ones; the method was immunoSEQ multiplex PCR. The table records under 250,000 clones, about 80% of them present only once. The sample was peripheral blood. Source of these receptors: a woman aged 35 to 49 with active or convalescent COVID-19. CDR3s include the opening cysteine and the closing phenylalanine or tryptophan. Fields, in order: V gene, D gene, clone size, J gene, CDR3 DNA, CDR3 protein. The D gene is left open where the match is weak. The size of a clone is reported for some rows only, either as once, few or many, or as a class for expanded clones.

V gene: TRBV6-4; D gene: TRBD1; clone size: -; J gene: TRBJ1-1; CDR3 DNA: TGTGCCAGCAGGACTCAGACAGGGTTTGGATCTGAAGCTTTCTTT; CDR3 protein: CASRTQTGFGSEAFF
V gene: TRBV24-1; D gene: -; clone size: -; J gene: TRBJ2-1; CDR3 DNA: TGTGCCACCAGTCCTAGCGTATCCTACAATGAGCAGTTCTTC; CDR3 protein: CATSPSVSYNEQFF
V gene: TRBV5-1; D gene: TRBD2; clone size: -; J gene: TRBJ2-7; CDR3 DNA: TGCGCCAGCAGCTTGGGACTAGCGGGAGGCTCCGAGCAGTACTTC; CDR3 protein: CASSLGLAGGSEQYF
V gene: TRBV19; D gene: TRBD1; clone size: once; J gene: TRBJ2-7; CDR3 DNA: TGTGCCAGTAGTAGCCGGGACAGGGGCGTCTCCTACGAGCAGTACTTC; CDR3 protein: CASSSRDRGVSYEQYF
V gene: TRBV7-7; D gene: TRBD1; clone size: -; J gene: TRBJ1-5; CDR3 DNA: TGTGCTAGCAGCTTAGTGGTCCGGGACAGTTATCAGCCCCAGCATTTT; CDR3 protein: CASSLVVRDSYQPQHF
V gene: TRBV10-3; D gene: -; clone size: -; J gene: TRBJ1-6; CDR3 DNA: TGTGCCATCACCGAACAGATTAGGTCTTCACCCCTCCACTTT; CDR3 protein: CAITEQIRSSPLHF
V gene: TRBV10-3; D gene: TRBD1; clone size: -; J gene: TRBJ1-2; CDR3 DNA: TGTGCCATCAGTGAGTCAGACAGGGGGCTTAACTATGGCTACACCTTC; CDR3 protein: CAISESDRGLNYGYTF
V gene: TRBV5-4; D gene: TRBD1; clone size: -; J gene: TRBJ1-3; CDR3 DNA: TGTGCCAGCAGCGCCACCAGACAGGGGGCATCTGGAAACACCATATATTTT; CDR3 protein: CASSATRQGASGNTIYF
V gene: TRBV30; D gene: TRBD1; clone size: -; J gene: TRBJ1-2; CDR3 DNA: TGTGCCTCGCAGGGGGAAGGGGACTATGGCTACACCTTC; CDR3 protein: CASQGEGDYGYTF
V gene: TRBV9; D gene: -; clone size: -; J gene: TRBJ1-5; CDR3 DNA: TGTGCCAGCAGCGTAGAGGGGCGCGGCAATCAGCCCCAGCATTTT; CDR3 protein: CASSVEGRGNQPQHF
V gene: TRBV4-1; D gene: TRBD1; clone size: once; J gene: TRBJ2-1; CDR3 DNA: TGCGCCAGCAGCCAAGAAGGGACAGGGGCTTTCAATGAGCAGTTCTTC; CDR3 protein: CASSQEGTGAFNEQFF
V gene: TRBV4-2; D gene: -; clone size: -; J gene: TRBJ2-2; CDR3 DNA: TGTGCCAGCAGCCCCAGAACAGGGAGCACCGGGGAGCTGTTTTTT; CDR3 protein: CASSPRTGSTGELFF
V gene: TRBV7-9; D gene: -; clone size: -; J gene: TRBJ2-5; CDR3 DNA: TGTGCCAGCAGCTTAGGGCAGGAGGTATCCCAAGAGACCCAGTACTTC; CDR3 protein: CASSLGQEVSQETQYF
V gene: TRBV30; D gene: -; clone size: few; J gene: TRBJ1-5; CDR3 DNA: TGTGCCGCACGCGGGCAACTTGGCAATCAGCCCCAGCATTTT; CDR3 protein: CAARGQLGNQPQHF